This is a list of T cell receptor beta chains from one sample in a study of blood T cell repertoires in COVID-19. Sequencing used immunoSEQ multiplex PCR; TCRdb keeps in-frame clones, though not all of them. This table holds about 190,000 clones, roughly 90% found once. Sequenced material: peripheral blood. The receptors stem from a man aged 45-65 years with acute or convalescent COVID-19. CDR3s include the opening cysteine and the closing phenylalanine or tryptophan. The D gene is left open where the match is weak. For some rows the clone size is stated as once, few or many, or as a class when expanded; others skip it.

j_gene: TRBJ1-5; v_gene: TRBV15; abundance: -; d_gene: TRBD1; CDR3nt: TGTGCCACCAGCGTCTACAGGGGGCGAAACAATCAGCCCCAGCATTTT; CDR3aa: CATSVYRGRNNQPQHF
j_gene: TRBJ1-6; v_gene: TRBV7-2; abundance: -; d_gene: TRBD1; CDR3nt: TGTGCCAGCAGCTTATCAGGGGGTCCTAATTCACCCCTCCACTTT; CDR3aa: CASSLSGGPNSPLHF
j_gene: TRBJ2-1; v_gene: TRBV28; abundance: -; d_gene: TRBD2; CDR3nt: TGTGCCAGCAGTTTACTGGGACTAGCGGGGAAGGGGATGTACAATGAGCAGTTCTTC; CDR3aa: CASSLLGLAGKGMYNEQFF
j_gene: TRBJ2-5; v_gene: TRBV14; abundance: once; d_gene: TRBD2; CDR3nt: TGTGCCAGCAGCTTTTTAGCGGGGGGGCAAGAGACCCAGTACTTC; CDR3aa: CASSFLAGGQETQYF
j_gene: TRBJ2-7; v_gene: TRBV12-3/TRBV12-4; abundance: -; d_gene: -; CDR3nt: TGTGCCAGCAGTTCAGGGGCCGAGCAGTACTTC; CDR3aa: CASSSGAEQYF
j_gene: TRBJ2-1; v_gene: TRBV12-3/TRBV12-4; abundance: -; d_gene: TRBD2; CDR3nt: TGTGCCAGCAGCCCGACTAGCCGCAATGAGCAGTTCTTC; CDR3aa: CASSPTSRNEQFF
j_gene: TRBJ1-5; v_gene: TRBV15; abundance: once; d_gene: -; CDR3nt: TGTGCCACCAGCCTAAGAACAGATCAGCCCCAGCATTTT; CDR3aa: CATSLRTDQPQHF
j_gene: TRBJ2-1; v_gene: TRBV19; abundance: few; d_gene: -; CDR3nt: TGTGCCAGTAGTATCCCGGGGAGTGTTTACAATGAGCAGTTCTTC; CDR3aa: CASSIPGSVYNEQFF
j_gene: TRBJ2-5; v_gene: TRBV7-9; abundance: -; d_gene: -; CDR3nt: TGTGCCAGCAGCCCCACGGTCGATAAGGAGACCCAGTACTTC; CDR3aa: CASSPTVDKETQYF
j_gene: TRBJ1-1; v_gene: TRBV3-1/TRBV3-2; abundance: -; d_gene: -; CDR3nt: TGTGCCAGCAGCCAAGTGGGGGGAGGTGAAGCTTTCTTT; CDR3aa: CASSQVGGGEAFF
j_gene: TRBJ2-7; v_gene: TRBV13; abundance: -; d_gene: -; CDR3nt: TGTGCCAGCAGCCCTAACCGCGGGGGCGGCGAGCAGTACTTC; CDR3aa: CASSPNRGGGEQYF
j_gene: TRBJ2-5; v_gene: TRBV5-4; abundance: -; d_gene: TRBD1; CDR3nt: TGTGCCAGCAGCGGGACAGGGTGGGACCAAGAGACCCAGTACTTC; CDR3aa: CASSGTGWDQETQYF
j_gene: TRBJ1-2; v_gene: TRBV29-1; abundance: -; d_gene: -; CDR3nt: TGCAGCGCTCTTCCAGGTACCGGCCTCGGGGATGGCTACACCTTC; CDR3aa: CSALPGTGLGDGYTF
j_gene: TRBJ1-4; v_gene: TRBV9; abundance: few; d_gene: TRBD1; CDR3nt: TGTGCCAGCAGCTTCACTACAGGGGGCGGTGAAAAACTGTTTTTT; CDR3aa: CASSFTTGGGEKLFF
j_gene: TRBJ1-2; v_gene: TRBV28; abundance: -; d_gene: -; CDR3nt: TGTGCCAGCAGTCGAGATCCAGACAGTAACTATGGCTACACCTTC; CDR3aa: CASSRDPDSNYGYTF
j_gene: TRBJ1-3; v_gene: TRBV10-2; abundance: -; d_gene: -; CDR3nt: TGCGCGGCAAGGGGCTCTGGAAACACCATATATTTT; CDR3aa: CAARGSGNTIYF
j_gene: TRBJ2-7; v_gene: TRBV5-1; abundance: -; d_gene: TRBD1; CDR3nt: TGCGCCAGCAGCTCGACTTTTGCTACTACAGGGGACGAGCAGTACTTC; CDR3aa: CASSSTFATTGDEQYF
j_gene: TRBJ1-3; v_gene: TRBV4-2; abundance: -; d_gene: -; CDR3nt: TGTGCCAGCAGCCAGGGGAGAACGGACAGTAGCTCTGGAAACACCATATATTTT; CDR3aa: CASSQGRTDSSSGNTIYF
j_gene: TRBJ1-1; v_gene: TRBV5-4; abundance: -; d_gene: -; CDR3nt: TGTGCCAGCAGTTCGGGGGAGGGGGTTAACACTGAAGCTTTCTTT; CDR3aa: CASSSGEGVNTEAFF
j_gene: TRBJ2-2; v_gene: TRBV9; abundance: -; d_gene: -; CDR3nt: TGTGCCAGCAGCGTAGCAATCGAGGGGGACACCGGGGAGCTGTTTTTT; CDR3aa: CASSVAIEGDTGELFF